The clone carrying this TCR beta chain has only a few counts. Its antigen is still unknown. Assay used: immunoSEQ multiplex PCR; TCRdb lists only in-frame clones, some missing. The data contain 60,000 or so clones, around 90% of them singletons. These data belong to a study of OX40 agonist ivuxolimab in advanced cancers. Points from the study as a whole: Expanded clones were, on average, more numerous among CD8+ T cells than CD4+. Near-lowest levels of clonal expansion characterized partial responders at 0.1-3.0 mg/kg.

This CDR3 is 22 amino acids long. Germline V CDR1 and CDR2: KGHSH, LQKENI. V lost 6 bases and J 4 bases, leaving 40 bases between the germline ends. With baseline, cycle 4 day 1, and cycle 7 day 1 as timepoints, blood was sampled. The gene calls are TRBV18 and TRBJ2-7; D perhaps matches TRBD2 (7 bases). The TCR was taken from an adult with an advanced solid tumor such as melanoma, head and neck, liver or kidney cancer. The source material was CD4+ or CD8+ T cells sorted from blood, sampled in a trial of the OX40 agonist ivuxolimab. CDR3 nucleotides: TGTGCCAGCTCTCATCCCGGTTCGGGGGGCTCAGTTACTGAGCCCCCTTTTTACGAGCAGTACTTC. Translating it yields CASSHPGSGGSVTEPPFYEQYF.